These T cell receptor beta chains were read from a single sample in a study of blood T cell repertoires in COVID-19. Generated by immunoSEQ multiplex PCR, the TCRdb table keeps only in-frame clones and is missing some. The sample has 250,000 to 300,000 clones; about 90% are singletons. The specimen was peripheral blood. These receptors came from a woman aged 60-70 years with COVID-19, enrolled during active disease. Each CDR3 is given without its conserved first and last residue. The order of the fields is CDR3 protein, J gene, CDR3 length, V gene.

AWSGDYTNTGELF TRBJ2-2 13 TRBV30
ASSDRVSNTGELF TRBJ2-2 13 TRBV6-2/TRBV6-3
ASSPGTGGTEAF TRBJ1-1 12 TRBV5-1
ASSQDWGPTDTQY TRBJ2-3 13 TRBV3-1/TRBV3-2
ASSSRFTGSHGYT TRBJ1-2 13 TRBV7-8
ASSPTGGTNYGYT TRBJ1-2 13 TRBV5-4
ASSGQSSYEQY TRBJ2-7 11 TRBV19
AWSSWGQGAF TRBJ1-1 10 TRBV30
ASSSTENTEAF TRBJ1-1 11 TRBV7-9
ASSQGSWTGELF TRBJ2-2 12 TRBV5-1
ATRPGSQH TRBJ1-5 8 TRBV24-1
ASSPGLAGHEQY TRBJ2-7 12 TRBV6-5
ASSRADVSGGYT TRBJ1-2 12 TRBV27
ASRSGTLSTDTQY TRBJ2-3 13 TRBV7-2
ASSFARGRGETQY TRBJ2-5 13 TRBV7-9
ATSGMAKNIQY TRBJ2-4 11 TRBV27
ASRGVLGGYT TRBJ1-2 10 TRBV6-5
ASSIRRDQPQH TRBJ1-5 11 TRBV19
SASFLAGARETQY TRBJ2-5 13 TRBV20-1
ASSGTAGTDTQY TRBJ2-3 12 TRBV18
AWSGQGAGKLF TRBJ1-4 11 TRBV30
ASSLVSQNTEAF TRBJ1-1 12 TRBV7-8
ASSLRGGYGYT TRBJ1-2 11 TRBV27
ASRDLDGPYGYT TRBJ1-2 12 TRBV27
SAITNNEQF TRBJ2-1 9 TRBV20-1
ASSPGQMGNGELF TRBJ2-2 13 TRBV18
ASSQRQGENSPLH TRBJ1-6 13 TRBV4-1
ASSMTGYNEQF TRBJ2-1 11 TRBV19
ASSGGTGLTEAF TRBJ1-1 12 TRBV9
ASSLGAGLDTEAF TRBJ1-1 13 TRBV27
AIALGSNTEAF TRBJ1-1 11 TRBV10-3
ASRLSRGETQY TRBJ2-5 11 TRBV12-3/TRBV12-4
ASSPGTTTKNIQY TRBJ2-4 13 TRBV27
ASSPYGGGARNSPLH TRBJ1-6 15 TRBV7-2
ASSLRDSLNTEAF TRBJ1-1 13 TRBV14
ASNLGAASYEQY TRBJ2-7 12 TRBV7-2
ASSPRGSYGYT TRBJ1-2 11 TRBV7-2
ASSPSGGVTQETQY TRBJ2-5 14 TRBV18
ASSQDQSEQF TRBJ2-1 10 TRBV4-1
ASSPWTSGGEYEQY TRBJ2-7 14 TRBV5-6
ASNTGGNTEAF TRBJ1-1 11 TRBV7-3
ASSLDFTEAF TRBJ1-1 10 TRBV7-9
ASSLGGEKLF TRBJ1-4 10 TRBV5-1
ASQSGQGGAHGYT TRBJ1-2 13 TRBV2
ASSAQTYANYGYT TRBJ1-2 13 TRBV9
ASSQRGGAGYT TRBJ1-2 11 TRBV4-3